This T cell receptor (beta chain) derives from a study of T-cell reconstitution after alpha-beta-depleted transplantation in children. V was shortened by 1 base and J by 5 bases, with 14 bases between the two germline ends. This CDR3 has 15 amino acids. Unique molecular identifiers were incorporated when the TCRbeta library was constructed. Each CDR3 protein is one row after TCRdb ran MiXCR on the PCR reads. There are some 500,000 distinct CDR3 sequences in the sample; around 19% occur only once, and 2.5% to 4% lies in the top ten. The TCR was taken from a human donor who donated a stem cell graft to a child with acute lymphoblastic leukemia. Sequencing used PBMCs from the stem cell graft donor, obtained from the stem cell graft. The chain recombines TRBV12-3 or TRBV12-4 with TRBJ1-2; D is ambiguous. CDR3 protein: CASSLGPPVGYGYTF. The CDR3 DNA reads TGTGCCAGCAGTTTAGGACCGCCGGTGGGTTATGGCTACACCTTC.